Listed here are 29 T cell receptor beta chains from one sample, sequenced in a study of tumor and adjacent non-tumor tissue in lung cancer. The library came from three nested PCR rounds adapted from ARM-PCR protocols. TCRdb itself ran the multiplex PCR reads through MiXCR, one entry per CDR3 protein. Of roughly 220,000 distinct CDR3 sequences in the sample, 60% to 75% were seen once. This sample's RNA came from whole unsorted tissue. The sample was lung tumor tissue. These receptor sequences come from a man between 60 and 75 years old with non-small cell lung cancer.

Concerning this clonotype: A read error may account for a junction end that differs from germline. This chain joins TRBV12-3 or TRBV12-4 and TRBJ2-1; D uncertain. The CDR3 has 12 amino acids. CDR3 loop: CASSPLGDEQFF. The CDR3 nucleotides are TGTGCTAGCAGTCCCTTAGGCGATGAGCAGTTCTTC.

Details on this clonotype: Germline is not matched at one junction end, which may reflect a read error. J is TRBJ2-1 and V is TRBV6-2 or TRBV6-3; 8 nucleotides match TRBD2. The CDR3 runs to 19 residues. The germline gives CDR1 MNHEY, CDR2 SVGEGT. CDR3 residues: CASSYPTGIVAGRGHEHFF. CDR3 nucleotides: TGTGCCAGCAGTTACCCTACGGGGATTGTAGCGGGAAGAGGGCATGAGCATTTCTTC.

Concerning this clonotype itself: The CDR3 end shows no conserved phenylalanine or tryptophan, and so a read error is likely. The chain has TRBV20-1 and TRBJ2-5, with 8 nucleotides matching TRBD1. Germline V CDR1 and CDR2: DFQATT, SNEGSKA (reference sequence). The CDR3 totals 12 residues. DNA of the CDR3: TGCAGTGCTACAGGGGGCCAAGAGATCCAGTACTTA. Encoded protein: CSATGGQEIQYL.

This clonotype was observed at least ten times. This chain uses TRBV6-6 with TRBJ2-4; D gene ambiguous. CDR3 length: 17 amino acids. V lost 2 bases and J 4 bases, leaving 18 bases between the germline ends. CDR1 is MNHNY and CDR2 is SVGAGI in the germline V gene (reference sequence). The CDR3, as DNA: TGTGCCAGCAGTTACAACGGGCCCGATCGTTTGAAAAACATTCAGTACTTC. Protein: CASSYNGPDRLKNIQYF.

This clonotype turned up a few times. The V gene is TRBV6-2 or TRBV6-3, the J gene TRBJ2-5; D uncertain. Germline CDR1 and CDR2: MNHEY and SVGEGT. CDR3 length: 13 amino acids. V was shortened by 6 bases and J by 3 bases, with 11 bases between the two germline ends. CDR3 sequence reads: CASRTTDKETQYF. CDR3 bases: TGTGCCAGCAGAACCACAGATAAAGAGACCCAGTACTTC.

This clonotype appeared once. The chain recombines TRBV20-1 with TRBJ1-3, with D uncertain. Germline values: CDR1 DFQATT, CDR2 SNEGSKA (reference sequence). There are 13 residues in the CDR3. V was pared by 8 bases and J by 0 bases, with 11 bases between. The CDR3 protein is CSTPTISGNTIYF. The CDR3 nucleotides are TGCAGTACACCGACTATCTCTGGAAACACCATATATTTT.

Notes on this clonotype: Mismatch with germline at one junction end may stem from a read error. This rearrangement joins TRBV5-4 to TRBJ1-2; D unresolved. Germline-derived CDR1 and CDR2 are SGHNT and YYREEE (reference sequence). CDR3 length: 13 residues. DNA for the CDR3: TGTGTCAGCAGCTCTGACGAGGCCTATGGCTACACCTTC. It is translated as CVSSSDEAYGYTF.

Note on this clonotype: One end of the junction fails to match germline, which may point to a read error. The chain has TRBV29-1 and TRBJ2-1; TRBD1 might be the D (5 bases). This CDR3 has 17 amino acids. Looked up from germline, CDR1 is SQVTM and CDR2 is ANQGSEA. The CDR3 loop reads CSSRGRVPPLSYNEQFF. CDR3 sequence (DNA): TGCAGCTCGCGAGGCAGGGTCCCGCCACTTTCCTACAATGAGCAATTCTTC.

Concerning this clonotype: Since a much larger clone is just one base distant, this may be a read error. The chain combines TRBV6-1 with TRBJ1-6; no reliable D call. CDR1 is MNHNS and CDR2 is SASEGT in the germline V gene. CDR3 length equals 14 residues. The V and J ends lost 6 bases and 6 bases respectively, with 12 bases between them. The DNA for the CDR3 is TGTGCCAGCAGGTTCCGGCACAGTAATTCACCCCTCCACTTT. Translated, it gives CASRFRHSNSPLHF.

Turning to this clonotype: This may arise from a read error, as a much more abundant clone is one base away. This chain joins TRBV12-3 or TRBV12-4 and TRBJ1-3; D ambiguous. The CDR3 has 14 amino acids. CDR3 region: CANSFGRSGNTIYF. The CDR3 bases are TGTGCCAACAGTTTTGGACGGTCTGGAAACACCATATATTTT.

The rearrangement joins TRBV4-2 to TRBJ1-5; perhaps TRBD1 as D (5 bases). CDR1 is LGHNA and CDR2 is YNFKEQ in the germline V gene. This CDR3 has 18 amino acids. With 3 bases removed from V and 4 bases from J, the gap between germline ends came to 22 bases. The CDR3 protein is CASSHDGDGAIVNQPQHF. The CDR3 bases are TGTGCCAGCAGCCACGATGGGGATGGGGCTATAGTGAATCAGCCCCAGCATTTT.

The sample holds a few counts of this clonotype. J is TRBJ2-2 and V is TRBV6-2 or TRBV6-3; TRBD1 or TRBD2 may be the D gene (5 bases each). Germline CDR1 MNHEY, CDR2 SVGEGT. V gave up 6 bases and J gave up 5 bases, with 10 bases separating them. The CDR3 spans 13 residues. The CDR3 DNA reads TGTGCCAGCAGAGTGGGGGATACCGGGGAGCTGTTTTTT. Translated: CASRVGDTGELFF.

Points on this clonotype: Its ends do not fully match the called genes, so a read error is possible. The chain employs TRBV12-3 or TRBV12-4 and TRBJ1-5, with 8 bases matching TRBD1. This CDR3 comprises 16 residues. The CDR3 region is CASSLGGTGSNRPQHF. As DNA, the CDR3 is TGTGCCAGCAGTTTAGGCGGGACAGGTAGCAATCGGCCCCAGCATTTC.

The rearrangement links TRBV11-3 to TRBJ2-1, with 8 bases fitting TRBD2. There are 16 residues in the CDR3. Germline V gene lookup returns CDR1 SGHNT and CDR2 YENEEA. J was trimmed by 0 bases and V by 7 bases; bases with no gene match: 8. DNA for the CDR3: TGTGCCAGCAACTTTCGCGGGGGGAGCTCCTACAATGAGCAGTTCTTC. Protein product: CASNFRGGSSYNEQFF.

This clonotype was seen ten or more times. The rearrangement uses TRBV4-3 and TRBJ2-1; 8 bases map to TRBD2. The V and J ends lost 5 bases and 5 bases, in that order; junction bases with no gene match: 5. The CDR3 length is 14 residues. Germline V CDR1 and CDR2: LGHNA, YSLEER. For the CDR3, the DNA is TGCGCCAGCAGCACCCAACTAGCGGACAATGAGCAGTTCTTC. Translating it yields CASSTQLADNEQFF.

On this clonotype: This may be a read error, as it is one base from a much larger clone. The J gene is TRBJ1-6, the V gene TRBV6-6; D gene uncertain. The V end was cut by 3 bases, the J end by 14 bases, with 11 bases between. CDR3 size: 12 residues. Germline V gene data show CDR1 as MNHNY and CDR2 as SVGAGI (reference sequence). CDR3 amino acids: CASSYGRASLHF. In DNA form, the CDR3 reads TGTGCCAGCAGTTATGGCAGAGCATCCCTCCACTTT.

To note about this clonotype: One junction end disagrees with the germline gene, perhaps due to a read error. The J gene is TRBJ2-3, the V gene TRBV5-1; D gene unclear. This CDR3 comprises 13 residues. Germline CDR1 reads SGHRS; CDR2 reads YFSETQ. The CDR3 loop reads CASSLQGTATQYF. The CDR3 DNA reads TGCGCCAGCAGCTTGCAAGGCACAGCTACGCAGTATTTT.

This clonotype was seen at least ten times. This chain uses TRBV12-3 or TRBV12-4 with TRBJ2-5, with TRBD2 matching 12 bases. Trimming cost V 6 bases and J 5 bases; bases outside gene matches: 7. This CDR3 comprises 15 residues. In DNA form, the CDR3 reads TGTGCCAGCAGCCTAGGACTAGCGGGGAAGGAGACCCAGTACTTC. It codes for CASSLGLAGKETQYF.

Concerning this clonotype itself: Lacking the conserved final phenylalanine or tryptophan, this CDR3 likely reflects a read error. V usage is TRBV5-6 and J usage is TRBJ1-3, with a tentative D call TRBD1 (5 bases). The germline V gene has CDR1 SGHDT and CDR2 YYEEEE. Trimming pared 0 bases from V and 0 bases from J, leaving 10 bases between. The CDR3 sequence is 16 residues long. CDR3 sequence reads: CASSLAHRTSGNTIYS. In DNA form, the CDR3 reads TGTGCCAGCAGCTTGGCTCACAGGACCTCTGGAAACACCATATATTCT.

This clonotype was counted only a few times. The chain carries TRBV4-1 and TRBJ2-7; no clear D gene. V was clipped by 1 base and J by 5 bases, with 9 bases between them. Germline loops: CDR1 MGHRA, CDR2 YSYEKL. The CDR3 covers 13 residues. The CDR3 region has the DNA TGCGCCAGCAGCCAAGTGGTGGGAAACGAGCAGTACTTC. Translating it yields CASSQVVGNEQYF.

Regarding this clonotype: Germline and junction disagree at one end, which may indicate a read error. The DNA of the CDR3 is TGTGCTAGCAGCTTAGGGACAGGTGAAAGCTGTGAGCAGTTCTTC. Translation: CASSLGTGESCEQFF. This chain uses TRBV11-3 with TRBJ2-1, with 8 bases that match TRBD1. In germline, CDR1 is SGHNT, CDR2 YENEEA. The CDR3 length is 15 residues.

This clonotype turned up a few times. CDR3 sequence (DNA): TGTGCCAGCAGCCCCCAACGCGGCACAGATACGCAGTATTTT. Residues: CASSPQRGTDTQYF. The rearrangement joins TRBV7-3 to TRBJ2-3; no clear D. Germline V gene data show CDR1 as SGHTA and CDR2 as FQGTGA. The CDR3 spans 14 residues. Between the trimmed V and J ends, which lost 5 bases and 1 base, there was a span of 10 bases. The full variable domain, completed using reference TRBV7-3 and TRBJ2-3, is GAGVSQTPSNKVTEKGKYVELRCDPISGHTALYWYRQSLGQGPEFLIYFQGTGAADDSGLPNDRFFAVRPEGSVSTLKIQRTERGDSAVYLCASSPQRGTDTQYFGPGTRLTVL.

This chain uses TRBV6-1 with TRBJ1-1, with TRBD1 matching 9 bases. Germline trimming cut 8 bases from V and 12 bases from J; bases unmatched to any gene: 16. Germline assignment: CDR1 MNHNS and CDR2 SASEGT. This CDR3 region has 14 residues. Written as DNA, the CDR3 is TGTGCCAGCCTTACAGGGGGCGGGTACACCGAAACTTTCTTT. Its protein product is CASLTGGGYTETFF.

The V gene is TRBV5-6, the J gene TRBJ1-2; weak D call: TRBD1 (5 bases). This CDR3 has 15 residues. The V and J ends lost 8 bases and 4 bases respectively, with 21 bases between them. The germline V gene has CDR1 SGHDT and CDR2 YYEEEE. CDR3 nucleotide sequence: TGTGCCAGTAGCCCCCGTGGGGAGACAGTCTATGGCTACACCTTC. Protein sequence: CASSPRGETVYGYTF.

A remark on this clonotype: This sequence may be a read error, since a much larger clone differs from it by one base. The rearrangement uses TRBV20-1 and TRBJ2-5; a possible D gene is TRBD1 (5 bases). The CDR3 has 15 amino acids. In germline, CDR1 is DFQATT, CDR2 SNEGSKA (reference sequence). The CDR3 reads CRARGQVGFGETQYF. CDR3 in DNA: TGCCGTGCTAGGGGCCAGGTGGGCTTTGGAGAGACCCAGTACTTC.

Points on this clonotype: A junction end diverges from the germline sequence, so it may reflect a read error. CDR3 DNA: TGTACCAGCAGTTTAAGCCCCACAGATACGCAGTATTTT. Protein: CTSSLSPTDTQYF. The chain combines TRBV11-2 with TRBJ2-3; unclear D gene. There are 13 residues in the CDR3. Germline V gene data show CDR1 as SGHAT and CDR2 as FQNNGV.

A remark on this clonotype: Possible read error: a much larger clone is one base away. The conserved phenylalanine or tryptophan is not found at the CDR3 terminus, so this likely reflects a read error. This chain links TRBV6-1 with TRBJ1-6; D is unresolved. Germline values: CDR1 MNHNS, CDR2 SASEGT. V was pared by 2 bases and J by 8 bases, with 7 bases between. The CDR3 consists of 13 residues. The CDR3, as DNA: TGTGCCAGCAGTGAAAATAGGGATTCACCCCTCCACTGT. Translating gives CASSENRDSPLHC.

This chain uses TRBV4-2 with TRBJ2-2, with a tentative D call TRBD2 (6 bases). Trimming took off 6 bases at V and 14 bases at J, with 28 bases between the two ends. The CDR3 is 16 residues long. Germline V gene sequence: CDR1 LGHNA, CDR2 YNFKEQ. For the CDR3, the DNA is TGTGCCAGCAGTCCGGGACTCGTTGCTCAGGCCGGGCAACTGTTTTTT. Protein: CASSPGLVAQAGQLFF.

The chain combines TRBV29-1 with TRBJ1-6; 7 nucleotides agree with TRBD1. The CDR3 is 14 amino acids. Germline V gives CDR1 SQVTM, CDR2 ANQGSEA. V trimming: 6 bases; J trimming: 16 bases; junction bases outside the gene matches: 18. Here the CDR3 DNA reads TGCAGCGTCTCGGGGGACAGTATCGATTCATCACTCCACTTT. As protein: CSVSGDSIDSSLHF.